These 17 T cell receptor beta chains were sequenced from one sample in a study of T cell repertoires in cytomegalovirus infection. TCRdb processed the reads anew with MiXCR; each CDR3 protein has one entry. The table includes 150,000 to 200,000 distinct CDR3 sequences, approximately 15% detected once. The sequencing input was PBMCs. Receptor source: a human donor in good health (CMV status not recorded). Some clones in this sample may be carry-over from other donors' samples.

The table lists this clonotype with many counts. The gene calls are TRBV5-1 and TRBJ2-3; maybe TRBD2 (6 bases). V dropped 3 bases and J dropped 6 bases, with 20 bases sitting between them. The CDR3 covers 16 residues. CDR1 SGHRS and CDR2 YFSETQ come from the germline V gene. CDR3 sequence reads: CASSSLPRTGGDTQYF. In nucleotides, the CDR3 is TGCGCCAGCAGCTCACTCCCCCGTACCGGAGGGGATACGCAGTATTTT.

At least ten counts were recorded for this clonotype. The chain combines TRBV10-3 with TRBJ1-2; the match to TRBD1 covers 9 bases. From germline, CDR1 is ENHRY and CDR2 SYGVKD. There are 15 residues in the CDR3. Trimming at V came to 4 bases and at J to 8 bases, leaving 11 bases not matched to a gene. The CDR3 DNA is TGTGCCATCAGTGGGACAGGGGCCGCCCCGGGCGGCTACACCTTC. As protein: CAISGTGAAPGGYTF.

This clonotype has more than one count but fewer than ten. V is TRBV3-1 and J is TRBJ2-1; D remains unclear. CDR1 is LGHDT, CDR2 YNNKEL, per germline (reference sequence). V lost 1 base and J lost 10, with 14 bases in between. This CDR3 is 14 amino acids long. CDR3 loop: CASSQVGVQSEQFF. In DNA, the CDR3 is TGTGCCAGCAGCCAAGTAGGAGTTCAGAGCGAGCAGTTCTTC.

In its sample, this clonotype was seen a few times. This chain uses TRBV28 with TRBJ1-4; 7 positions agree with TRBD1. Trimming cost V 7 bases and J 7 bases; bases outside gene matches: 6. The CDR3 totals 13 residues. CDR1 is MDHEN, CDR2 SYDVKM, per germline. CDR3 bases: TGTGCCAGCAAGGGACAGAAGGTTGAAAAACTGTTTTTT. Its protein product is CASKGQKVEKLFF.

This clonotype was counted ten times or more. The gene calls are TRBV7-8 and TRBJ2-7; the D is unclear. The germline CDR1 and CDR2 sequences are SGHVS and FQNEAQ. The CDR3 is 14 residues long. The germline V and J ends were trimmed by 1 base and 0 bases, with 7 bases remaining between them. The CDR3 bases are TGTGCCAGCAGCTTAGAGGTCACCTCCTACGAGCAGTACTTC. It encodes CASSLEVTSYEQYF.

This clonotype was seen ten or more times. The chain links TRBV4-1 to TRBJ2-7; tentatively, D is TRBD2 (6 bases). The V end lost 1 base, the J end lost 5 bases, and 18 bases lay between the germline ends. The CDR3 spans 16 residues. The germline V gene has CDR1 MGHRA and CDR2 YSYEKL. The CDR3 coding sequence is TGCGCCAGCAGCCAAGGAACGGACTACGATGTACACGAGCAGTACTTC. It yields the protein CASSQGTDYDVHEQYF.

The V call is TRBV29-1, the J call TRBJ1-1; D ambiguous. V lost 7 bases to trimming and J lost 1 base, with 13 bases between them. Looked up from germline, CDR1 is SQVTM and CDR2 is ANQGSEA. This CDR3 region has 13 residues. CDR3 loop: CSGAGGKNTEAFF. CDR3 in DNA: TGCAGCGGGGCGGGCGGCAAGAACACTGAAGCTTTCTTT.

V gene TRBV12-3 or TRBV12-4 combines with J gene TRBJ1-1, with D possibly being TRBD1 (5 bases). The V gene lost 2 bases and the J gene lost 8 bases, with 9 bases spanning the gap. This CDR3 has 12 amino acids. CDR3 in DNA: TGTGCCAGCAGTTTAAGGGGATGGGAAGCTTTCTTT. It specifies CASSLRGWEAFF.

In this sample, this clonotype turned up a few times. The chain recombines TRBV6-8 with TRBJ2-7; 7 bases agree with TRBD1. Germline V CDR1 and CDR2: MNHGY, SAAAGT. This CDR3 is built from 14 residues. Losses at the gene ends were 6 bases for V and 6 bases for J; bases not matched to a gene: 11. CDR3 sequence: CASRMTGKGGEQYF. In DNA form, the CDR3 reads TGTGCCAGCAGGATGACAGGGAAAGGAGGCGAGCAGTACTTC.

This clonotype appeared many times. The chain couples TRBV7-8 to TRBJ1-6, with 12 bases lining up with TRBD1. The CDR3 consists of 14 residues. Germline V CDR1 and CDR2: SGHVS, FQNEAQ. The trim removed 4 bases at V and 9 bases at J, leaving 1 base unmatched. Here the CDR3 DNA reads TGTGCCAGCAGCTCGGGACAGGGGGCTTCACCCCTCCACTTT. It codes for CASSSGQGASPLHF. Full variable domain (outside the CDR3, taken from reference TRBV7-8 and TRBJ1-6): GAGVSQSPRYKVAKRGQDVALRCDPISGHVSLFWYQQALGQGPEFLTYFQNEAQLDKSGLPSDRFFAERPEGSVSTLKIQRTQQEDSAVYLCASSSGQGASPLHFGNGTRLTVT.

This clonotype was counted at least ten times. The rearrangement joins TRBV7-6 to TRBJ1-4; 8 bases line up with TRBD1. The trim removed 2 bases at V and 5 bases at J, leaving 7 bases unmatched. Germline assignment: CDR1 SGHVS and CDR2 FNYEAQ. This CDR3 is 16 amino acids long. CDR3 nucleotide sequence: TGTGCCAGCAGCTTAAGGTCGGACAGGGCGAATGAAAAACTGTTTTTT. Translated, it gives CASSLRSDRANEKLFF.

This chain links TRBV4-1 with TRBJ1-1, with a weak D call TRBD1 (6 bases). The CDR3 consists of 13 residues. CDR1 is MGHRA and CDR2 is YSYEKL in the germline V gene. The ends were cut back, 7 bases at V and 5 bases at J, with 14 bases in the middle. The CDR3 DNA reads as TGCGCCAGCAAGAAGAAGGGGGATACTGAAGCTTTCTTT. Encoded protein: CASKKKGDTEAFF.

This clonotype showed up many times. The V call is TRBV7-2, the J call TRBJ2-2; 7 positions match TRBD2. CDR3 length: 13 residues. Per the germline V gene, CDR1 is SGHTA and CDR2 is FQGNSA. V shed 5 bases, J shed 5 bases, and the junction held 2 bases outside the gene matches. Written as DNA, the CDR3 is TGTGCCAGCAGCCAACTAGCGACCGGGGAGCTGTTTTTT. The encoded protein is CASSQLATGELFF.

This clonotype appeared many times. This chain's CDR3 is CASSFLAGGPGEQFF. DNA of the CDR3: TGTGCCAGCAGCTTTCTAGCGGGGGGGCCCGGTGAGCAGTTCTTC. The J gene is TRBJ2-1, the V gene TRBV7-2, with TRBD2 identical over 12 bases. Looked up from germline, CDR1 is SGHTA and CDR2 is FQGNSA. The J segment lost 9 bases and the V segment lost 3 bases, leaving 6 bases of the junction unmatched. This CDR3 region has 15 residues.

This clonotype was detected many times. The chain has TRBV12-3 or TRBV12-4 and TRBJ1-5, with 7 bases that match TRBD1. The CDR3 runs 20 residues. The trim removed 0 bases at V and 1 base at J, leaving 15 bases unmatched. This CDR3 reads CASSLAKRRQGYRSNQPQHF. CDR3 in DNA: TGTGCCAGCAGTTTAGCGAAGCGTCGACAGGGATATAGGAGCAATCAGCCCCAGCATTTT.

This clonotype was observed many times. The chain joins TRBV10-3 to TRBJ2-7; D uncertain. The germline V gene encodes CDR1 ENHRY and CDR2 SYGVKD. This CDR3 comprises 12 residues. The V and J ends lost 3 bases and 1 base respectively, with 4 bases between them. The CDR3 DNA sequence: TGTGCCATCAGTGAACAGTCCTACGAGCAGTACTTC. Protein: CAISEQSYEQYF.

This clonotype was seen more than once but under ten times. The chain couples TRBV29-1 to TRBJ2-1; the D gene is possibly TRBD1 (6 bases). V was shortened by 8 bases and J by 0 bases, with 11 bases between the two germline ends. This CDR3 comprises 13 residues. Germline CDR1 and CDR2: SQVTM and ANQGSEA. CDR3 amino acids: CSLDRSSYNEQFF. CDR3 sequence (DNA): TGCAGCCTGGACAGATCCTCCTACAATGAGCAGTTCTTC.